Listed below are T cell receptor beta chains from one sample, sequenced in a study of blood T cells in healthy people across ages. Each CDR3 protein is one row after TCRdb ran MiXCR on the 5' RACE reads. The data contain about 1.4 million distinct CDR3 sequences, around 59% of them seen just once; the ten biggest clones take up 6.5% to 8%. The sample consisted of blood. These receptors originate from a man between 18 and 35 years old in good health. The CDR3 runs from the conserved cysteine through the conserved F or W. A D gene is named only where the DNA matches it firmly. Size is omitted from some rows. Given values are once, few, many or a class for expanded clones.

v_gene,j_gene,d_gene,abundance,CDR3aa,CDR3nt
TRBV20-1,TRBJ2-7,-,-,CSAVGQVEQYF,TGCAGTGCCGTAGGCCAGGTCGAGCAGTACTTC
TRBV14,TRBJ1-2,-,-,CASSQWGTEANYGYTF,TGTGCCAGCAGCCAGTGGGGGACTGAAGCTAACTATGGCTACACCTTC
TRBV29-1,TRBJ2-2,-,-,CSVEEGVSGELFF,TGCAGCGTTGAAGAAGGGGTTTCCGGGGAGCTGTTTTTT
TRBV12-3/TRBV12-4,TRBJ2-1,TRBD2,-,CASSFRRGGNEQFF,TGTGCCAGCAGTTTCCGGCGGGGGGGCAATGAGCAGTTCTTC
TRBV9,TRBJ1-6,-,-,CASSVGRGISSYNSPLHF,TGTGCCAGCAGCGTAGGGCGCGGAATAAGCTCCTATAATTCACCCCTCCACTTT
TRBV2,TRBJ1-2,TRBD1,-,CASTGQGPNYGYTF,TGTGCCAGCACCGGACAGGGGCCTAACTATGGCTACACCTTC
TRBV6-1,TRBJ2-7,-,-,CASSEGLSSYEQYF,TGTGCCAGCAGTGAGGGATTGAGCTCCTACGAGCAGTACTTC
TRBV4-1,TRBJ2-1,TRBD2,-,CASSPPSGNSYEQFF,TGCGCCAGCAGCCCCCCTAGCGGGAATAGCTATGAGCAGTTCTTC
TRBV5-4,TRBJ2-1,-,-,CASSSKRETYNEQFF,TGTGCCAGCAGCTCAAAACGGGAGACCTACAATGAGCAGTTCTTC
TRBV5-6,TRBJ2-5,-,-,CASSLGPMTGETQYF,TGTGCCAGCAGCTTGGGTCCTATGACCGGAGAGACCCAGTACTTC
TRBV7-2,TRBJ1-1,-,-,CASSEFMNTEAFF,TGTGCCAGCAGCGAATTCATGAACACTGAAGCTTTCTTT
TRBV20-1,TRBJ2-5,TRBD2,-,CSAREGGGKETQYF,TGCAGTGCTAGAGAGGGCGGGGGAAAAGAGACCCAGTACTTC
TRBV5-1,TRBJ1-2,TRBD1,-,CASSSTGDSDGYTF,TGCGCCAGCAGCTCCACAGGGGACTCTGATGGCTACACCTTC
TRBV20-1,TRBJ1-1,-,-,CSARGFAPMNTEAFF,TGCAGTGCTAGAGGGTTTGCACCGATGAACACTGAAGCTTTCTTT
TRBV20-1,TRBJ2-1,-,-,CSARDLLGGNYNEQFF,TGCAGTGCTAGAGATCTGCTCGGGGGAAATTACAATGAGCAGTTCTTC
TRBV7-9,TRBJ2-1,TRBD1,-,CASSPRQGARNEQFF,TGTGCCAGCAGCCCAAGACAGGGGGCGAGGAATGAGCAGTTCTTC
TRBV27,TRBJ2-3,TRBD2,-,CASSFLGEGDTQYF,TGTGCCAGCAGTTTCCTCGGGGAGGGGGATACGCAGTATTTT
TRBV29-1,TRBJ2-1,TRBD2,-,CSVGLAGTYNEQFF,TGCAGCGTTGGACTAGCGGGGACCTACAATGAGCAGTTCTTC
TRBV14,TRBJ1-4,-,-,CASSQVGQYNEKLFF,TGTGCCAGCAGCCAAGTGGGGCAGTATAATGAAAAACTGTTTTTT
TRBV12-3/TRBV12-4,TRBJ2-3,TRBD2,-,CASGLAGGSDTQYF,TGTGCCAGCGGCCTAGCGGGAGGCTCAGATACGCAGTATTTT
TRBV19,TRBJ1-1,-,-,CASTAWLVGTEAFF,TGTGCCAGTACTGCATGGCTCGTTGGGACTGAAGCTTTCTTT
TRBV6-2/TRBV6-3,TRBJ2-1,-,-,CASSYLLARGSDEQFF,TGTGCCAGCAGTTACCTCCTGGCGAGGGGTAGCGATGAGCAGTTCTTC
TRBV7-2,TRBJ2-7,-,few,CASSSLSDEQYF,TGTGCCAGCAGTTCCCTTTCCGACGAGCAGTACTTC
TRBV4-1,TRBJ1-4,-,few,CASGRQFPSSTNEKLFF,TGCGCCAGCGGTCGACAGTTCCCCTCCTCAACTAATGAAAAACTGTTTTTT
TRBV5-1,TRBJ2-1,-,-,CASSIQGGDNEQFF,TGCGCCAGCAGCATTCAAGGAGGAGACAATGAGCAGTTCTTC
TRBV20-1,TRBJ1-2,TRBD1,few,CSARGTGVSVNYGYTF,TGCAGTGCTAGAGGGACAGGGGTCTCGGTCAACTATGGCTACACCTTC
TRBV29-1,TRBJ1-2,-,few,CSTKPTGTGANYGYTF,TGCAGCACCAAACCGACGGGGACCGGGGCTAACTATGGCTACACCTTC
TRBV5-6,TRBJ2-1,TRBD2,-,CASSLVRTSGANEQFF,TGTGCCAGCAGCTTGGTTCGGACTAGCGGGGCTAATGAGCAGTTCTTC
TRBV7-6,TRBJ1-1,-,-,CASSLRINTEAFF,TGTGCCAGCAGCTTACGGATAAACACTGAAGCTTTCTTT
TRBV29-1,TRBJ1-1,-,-,CSVEDLGVTNTEAFF,TGCAGCGTTGAAGATCTGGGGGTAACGAACACTGAAGCTTTCTTT
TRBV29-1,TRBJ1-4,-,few,CSVEIGQGGEKLFF,TGCAGCGTTGAAATCGGGCAGGGAGGGGAAAAACTGTTTTTT
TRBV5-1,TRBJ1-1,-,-,CASSLNSPLTEAFF,TGCGCCAGCAGCTTGAATTCGCCGCTCACTGAAGCTTTCTTT
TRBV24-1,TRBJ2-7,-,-,CATSNRSTYEQYF,TGTGCCACCAGTAATAGGAGTACCTACGAGCAGTACTTC
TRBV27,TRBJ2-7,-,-,CASSPAYLRLEQYF,TGTGCCAGCAGTCCCGCCTATTTGAGACTCGAGCAGTACTTC
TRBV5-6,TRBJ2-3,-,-,CASSPLRAGATDTQYF,TGTGCCAGCAGCCCCCTTAGGGCGGGGGCCACAGATACGCAGTATTTT
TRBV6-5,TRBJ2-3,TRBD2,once,CASSYSTGLTSDTQYF,TGTGCCAGCAGTTACTCTACGGGACTAACCTCAGATACGCAGTATTTT
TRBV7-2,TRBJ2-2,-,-,CASSWAGTRGNTGELFF,TGTGCCAGCAGCTGGGCCGGGACAAGGGGGAACACCGGGGAGCTGTTTTTT
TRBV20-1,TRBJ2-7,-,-,CSARAETPHEQYF,TGCAGTGCTAGGGCGGAGACACCTCACGAGCAGTACTTC
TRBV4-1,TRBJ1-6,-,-,CASSQEISYNSPLHF,TGCGCCAGCAGCCAGGAGATCTCCTATAATTCACCCCTCCACTTT
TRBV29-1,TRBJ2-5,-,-,CSVVHGQGSQETQYF,TGCAGCGTTGTGCATGGGCAGGGGTCCCAAGAGACCCAGTACTTC
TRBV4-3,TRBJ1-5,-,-,CASSRDTTQGPQHF,TGCGCCAGCAGCCGGGACACGACCCAAGGGCCCCAGCATTTT
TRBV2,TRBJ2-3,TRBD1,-,CASGGTASTDTQYF,TGTGCCAGCGGTGGGACAGCTAGCACAGATACGCAGTATTTT
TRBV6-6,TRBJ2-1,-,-,CASSSGPGSYNEQFF,TGTGCCAGCAGCTCAGGGCCAGGGTCCTACAATGAGCAGTTCTTC
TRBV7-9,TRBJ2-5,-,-,CASTQDLELETQYF,TGTGCCAGCACCCAAGACCTTGAATTGGAGACCCAGTACTTC
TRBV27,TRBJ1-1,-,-,CASRNSHGDTEAFF,TGTGCCAGCAGGAATTCCCATGGGGACACTGAAGCTTTCTTT
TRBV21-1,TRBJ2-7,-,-,CASSKRTGVLSYEQYF,TGTGCCAGCAGCAAAAGGACAGGGGTCCTCTCCTACGAGCAGTACTTC
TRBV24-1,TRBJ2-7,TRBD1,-,CATEGQRLGEQYF,TGTGCCACCGAGGGACAGCGATTAGGCGAGCAGTACTTC
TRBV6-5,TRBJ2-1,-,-,CASSYDGGREQFF,TGTGCCAGCAGTTACGATGGCGGCCGGGAGCAGTTCTTC
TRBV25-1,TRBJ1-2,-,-,CASSAYRYGYTF,TGTGCCAGCAGTGCATACAGATATGGCTACACCTTC
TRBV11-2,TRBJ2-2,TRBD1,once,CASSWGQGSGGELFF,TGTGCCAGCAGCTGGGGACAGGGGAGCGGCGGGGAGCTGTTTTTT
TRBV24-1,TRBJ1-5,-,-,CATSDPGEAAQHF,TGTGCCACCAGTGACCCCGGGGAGGCGGCCCAGCATTTT
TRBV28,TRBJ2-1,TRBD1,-,CVSRPGTGVYNEQFF,TGTGTCAGCAGGCCCGGGACAGGGGTATACAATGAGCAGTTCTTC
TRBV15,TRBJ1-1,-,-,CATSSADVRTEAFF,TGTGCCACCAGCAGTGCTGACGTTAGGACTGAAGCTTTCTTT
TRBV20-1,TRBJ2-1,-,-,CSAAGGGSYNEQFF,TGCAGTGCTGCCGGGGGCGGTTCCTACAATGAGCAGTTCTTC